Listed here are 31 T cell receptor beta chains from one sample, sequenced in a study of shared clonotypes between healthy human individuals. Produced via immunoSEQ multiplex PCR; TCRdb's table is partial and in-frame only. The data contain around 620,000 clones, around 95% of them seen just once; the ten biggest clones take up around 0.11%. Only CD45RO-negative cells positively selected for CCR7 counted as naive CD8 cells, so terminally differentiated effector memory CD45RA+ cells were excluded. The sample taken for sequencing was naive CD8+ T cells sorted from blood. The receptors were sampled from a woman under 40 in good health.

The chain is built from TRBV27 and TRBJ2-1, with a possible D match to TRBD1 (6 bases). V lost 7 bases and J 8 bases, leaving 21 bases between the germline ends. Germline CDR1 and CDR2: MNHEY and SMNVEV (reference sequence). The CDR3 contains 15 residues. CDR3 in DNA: TGTGCCAGCACCGCCGGGACACCCTCCTTGTATGAGCAGTTCTTC. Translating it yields CASTAGTPSLYEQFF.

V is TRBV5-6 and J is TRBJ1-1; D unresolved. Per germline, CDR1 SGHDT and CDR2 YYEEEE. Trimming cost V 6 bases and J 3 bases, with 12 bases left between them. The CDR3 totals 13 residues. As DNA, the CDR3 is TGTGCCAGCATGATGAGGTCCTACACTGAAGCTTTCTTT. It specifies CASMMRSYTEAFF.

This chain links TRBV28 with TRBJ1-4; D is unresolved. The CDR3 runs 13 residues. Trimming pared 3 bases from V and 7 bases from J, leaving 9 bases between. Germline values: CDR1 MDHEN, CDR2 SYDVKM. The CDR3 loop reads CASSFVGVEKLFF. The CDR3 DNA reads TGTGCCAGCAGTTTCGTGGGTGTTGAAAAACTGTTTTTT.

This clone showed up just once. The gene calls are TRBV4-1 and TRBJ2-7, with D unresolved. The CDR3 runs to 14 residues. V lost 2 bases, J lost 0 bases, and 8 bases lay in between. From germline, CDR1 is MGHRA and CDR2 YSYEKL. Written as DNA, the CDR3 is TGCGCCAGCAGCCAAACCGCGGCCTCCTACGAGCAGTACTTC. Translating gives CASSQTAASYEQYF.

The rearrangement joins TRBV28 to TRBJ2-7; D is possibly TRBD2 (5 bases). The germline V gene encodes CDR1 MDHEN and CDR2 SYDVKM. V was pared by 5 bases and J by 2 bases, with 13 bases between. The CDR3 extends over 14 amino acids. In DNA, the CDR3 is TGTGCCAGCAGTGCGGCCCGAGGGCCCTACGAGCAGTACTTC. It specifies CASSAARGPYEQYF.

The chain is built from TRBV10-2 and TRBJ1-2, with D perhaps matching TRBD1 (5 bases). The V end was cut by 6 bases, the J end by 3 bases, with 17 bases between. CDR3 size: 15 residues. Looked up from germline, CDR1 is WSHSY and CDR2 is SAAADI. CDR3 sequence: CASRGQRDGDYGYTF. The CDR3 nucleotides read TGCGCCAGCAGGGGGCAGAGAGACGGAGACTATGGCTACACCTTC.

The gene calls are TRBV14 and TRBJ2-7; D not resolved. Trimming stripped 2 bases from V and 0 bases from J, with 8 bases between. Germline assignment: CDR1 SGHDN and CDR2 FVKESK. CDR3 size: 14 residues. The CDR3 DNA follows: TGTGCCAGCAGCCAATGGGAAAGCTCCTACGAGCAGTACTTC. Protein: CASSQWESSYEQYF.

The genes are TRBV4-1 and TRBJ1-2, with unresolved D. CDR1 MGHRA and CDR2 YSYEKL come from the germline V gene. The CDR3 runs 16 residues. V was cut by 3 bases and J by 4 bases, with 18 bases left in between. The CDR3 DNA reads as TGCGCCAGCAGCCACAGCCCGCGAGCCCTTTCCTATGGCTACACCTTC. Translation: CASSHSPRALSYGYTF.

CDR3 coding DNA: TGTGCCAGCAGTTTTGAGGGAACTTCCTACAATGAGCAGTTCTTC. It encodes CASSFEGTSYNEQFF. This chain connects TRBV28 to TRBJ2-1, with D maybe TRBD2 (5 bases). The germline V gene encodes CDR1 MDHEN and CDR2 SYDVKM. Trimming removed 3 bases at V and 1 base at J, with 10 bases between. The length of the CDR3 is 15 residues.

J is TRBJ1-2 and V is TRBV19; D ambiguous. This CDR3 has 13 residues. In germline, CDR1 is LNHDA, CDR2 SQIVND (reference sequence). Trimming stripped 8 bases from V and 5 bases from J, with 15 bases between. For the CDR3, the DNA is TGTGCCAGTGGACGTAGGGCTGTATATGGCTACACCTTC. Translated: CASGRRAVYGYTF.

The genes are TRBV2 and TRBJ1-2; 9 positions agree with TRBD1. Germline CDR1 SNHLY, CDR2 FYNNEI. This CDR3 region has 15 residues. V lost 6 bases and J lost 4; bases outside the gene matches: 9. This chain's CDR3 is CASRAGTGSSYGYTF. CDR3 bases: TGTGCCAGCAGGGCCGGGACAGGGTCGTCCTATGGCTACACCTTC.

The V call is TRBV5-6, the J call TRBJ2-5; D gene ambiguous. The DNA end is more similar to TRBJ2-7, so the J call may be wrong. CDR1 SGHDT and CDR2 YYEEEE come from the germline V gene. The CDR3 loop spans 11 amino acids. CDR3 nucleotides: TGTGCCAGCAGCTTCCAGTACGAGCAGTACTTC. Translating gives CASSFQYEQYF.

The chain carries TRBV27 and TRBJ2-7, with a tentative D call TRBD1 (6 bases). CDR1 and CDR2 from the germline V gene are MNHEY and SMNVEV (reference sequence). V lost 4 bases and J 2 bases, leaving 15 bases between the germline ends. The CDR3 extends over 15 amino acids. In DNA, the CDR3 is TGTGCCAGCAGTTCCTTCAGGGGCCCGACCTACGAGCAGTACTTC. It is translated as CASSSFRGPTYEQYF.

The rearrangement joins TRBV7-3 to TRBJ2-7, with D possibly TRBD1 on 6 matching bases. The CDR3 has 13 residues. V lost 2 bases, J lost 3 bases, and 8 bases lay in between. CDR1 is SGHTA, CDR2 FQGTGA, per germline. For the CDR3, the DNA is TGTGCCAGCAGCTTATACAGGGACTACGAGCAGTACTTC. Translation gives CASSLYRDYEQYF.

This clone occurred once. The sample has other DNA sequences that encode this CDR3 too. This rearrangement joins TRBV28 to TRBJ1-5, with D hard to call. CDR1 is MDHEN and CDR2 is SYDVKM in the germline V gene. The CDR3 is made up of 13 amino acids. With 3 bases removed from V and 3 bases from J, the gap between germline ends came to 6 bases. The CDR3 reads CASSLGNNQPQHF. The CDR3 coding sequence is TGTGCCAGCAGTTTGGGGAACAATCAGCCCCAGCATTTT.

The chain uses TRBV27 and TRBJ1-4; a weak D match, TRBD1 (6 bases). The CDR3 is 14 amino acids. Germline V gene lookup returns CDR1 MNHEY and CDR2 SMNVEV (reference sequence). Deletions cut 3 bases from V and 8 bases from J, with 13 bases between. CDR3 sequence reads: CASSFQGGREKLFF. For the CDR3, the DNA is TGTGCCAGCAGTTTTCAAGGGGGTCGAGAAAAACTGTTTTTT.

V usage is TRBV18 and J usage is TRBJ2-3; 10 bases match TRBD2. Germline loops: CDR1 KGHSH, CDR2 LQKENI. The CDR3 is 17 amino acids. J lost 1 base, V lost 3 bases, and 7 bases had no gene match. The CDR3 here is CASSPEFGLAGTDTQYF. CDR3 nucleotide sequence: TGTGCCAGCTCACCCGAATTTGGACTAGCGGGCACAGATACGCAGTATTTT.

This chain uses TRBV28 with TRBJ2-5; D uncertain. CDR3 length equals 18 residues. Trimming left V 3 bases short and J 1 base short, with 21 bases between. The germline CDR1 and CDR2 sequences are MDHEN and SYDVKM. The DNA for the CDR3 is TGTGCCAGCAGTTTGCCGACGCAGGCTGAGGCTTCCCAAGAGACCCAGTACTTC. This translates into CASSLPTQAEASQETQYF.

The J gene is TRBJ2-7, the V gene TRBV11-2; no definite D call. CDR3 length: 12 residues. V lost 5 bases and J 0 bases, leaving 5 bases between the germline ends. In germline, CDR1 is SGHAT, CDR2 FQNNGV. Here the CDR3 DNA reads TGTGCCAGCAGCCAAAGCTCCTACGAGCAGTACTTC. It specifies CASSQSSYEQYF.

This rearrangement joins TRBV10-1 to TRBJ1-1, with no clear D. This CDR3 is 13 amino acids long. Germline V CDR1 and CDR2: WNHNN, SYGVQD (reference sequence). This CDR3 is CATRGGMNTEAFF. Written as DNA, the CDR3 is TGCGCGACACGAGGAGGGATGAACACTGAAGCTTTCTTT.

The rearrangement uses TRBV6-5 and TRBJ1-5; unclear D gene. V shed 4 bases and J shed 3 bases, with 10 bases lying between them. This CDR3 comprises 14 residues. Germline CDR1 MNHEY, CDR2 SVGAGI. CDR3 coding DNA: TGTGCCAGCAGTTTCTCGGGAAACAATCAGCCCCAGCATTTT. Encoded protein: CASSFSGNNQPQHF.

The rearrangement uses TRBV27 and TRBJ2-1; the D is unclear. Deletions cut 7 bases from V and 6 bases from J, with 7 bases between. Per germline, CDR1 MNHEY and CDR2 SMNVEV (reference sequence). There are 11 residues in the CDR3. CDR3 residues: CASTHSNEQFF. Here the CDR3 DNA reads TGTGCCAGCACCCACAGCAATGAGCAGTTCTTC.

The CDR3 DNA sequence: TGTGCCAGTAGTATTGACAGGTTAGGAGAGAACGAGCAGTACTTC. It codes for CASSIDRLGENEQYF. V usage is TRBV19 and J usage is TRBJ2-7; weak D call: TRBD1 (6 bases). This CDR3 comprises 15 residues. Germline V lookup: CDR1 LNHDA, CDR2 SQIVND (reference sequence). V was pared by 3 bases and J by 5 bases, with 17 bases between.

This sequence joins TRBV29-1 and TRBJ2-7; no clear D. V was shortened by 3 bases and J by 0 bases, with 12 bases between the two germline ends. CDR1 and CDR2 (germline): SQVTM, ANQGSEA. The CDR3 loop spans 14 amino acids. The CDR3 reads CSVEGLESSYEQYF. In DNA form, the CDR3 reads TGCAGCGTTGAGGGGTTAGAGAGCTCCTACGAGCAGTACTTC.

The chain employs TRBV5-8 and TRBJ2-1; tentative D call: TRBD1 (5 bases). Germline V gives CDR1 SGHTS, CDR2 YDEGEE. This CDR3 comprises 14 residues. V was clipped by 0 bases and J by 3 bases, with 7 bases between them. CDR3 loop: CASSLGDSYNEQFF. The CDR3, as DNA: TGTGCCAGCAGCTTGGGTGACAGCTACAATGAGCAGTTCTTC. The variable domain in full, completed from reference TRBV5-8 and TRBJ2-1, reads EAGVTQSPTHLIKTRGQQATLRCSPISGHTSVYWYQQALGLGLQFLLWYDEGEERNRGNFPPRFSGRQFPNYSSELNVNALELEDSALYLCASSLGDSYNEQFFGPGTRLTVL.

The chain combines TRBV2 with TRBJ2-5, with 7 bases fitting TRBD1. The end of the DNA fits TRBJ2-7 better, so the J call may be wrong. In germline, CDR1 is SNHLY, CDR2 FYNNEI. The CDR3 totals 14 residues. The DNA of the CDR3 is TGTGCCAGCAGTGATTCTACAGGGGACTACGAGCAGTACTTC. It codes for CASSDSTGDYEQYF.

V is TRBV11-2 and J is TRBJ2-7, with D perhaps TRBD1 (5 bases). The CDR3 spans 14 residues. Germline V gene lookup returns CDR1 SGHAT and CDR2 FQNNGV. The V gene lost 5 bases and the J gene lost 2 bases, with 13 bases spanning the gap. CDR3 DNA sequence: TGTGCCAGCAGCCCCCAAGACAGTACCTACGAGCAGTACTTC. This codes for CASSPQDSTYEQYF.

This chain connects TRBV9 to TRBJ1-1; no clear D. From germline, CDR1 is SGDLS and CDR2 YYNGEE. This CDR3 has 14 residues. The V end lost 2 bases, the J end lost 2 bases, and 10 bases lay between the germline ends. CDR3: CASSVAGANTEAFF. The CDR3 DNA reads TGTGCCAGCAGCGTCGCCGGTGCTAACACTGAAGCTTTCTTT.

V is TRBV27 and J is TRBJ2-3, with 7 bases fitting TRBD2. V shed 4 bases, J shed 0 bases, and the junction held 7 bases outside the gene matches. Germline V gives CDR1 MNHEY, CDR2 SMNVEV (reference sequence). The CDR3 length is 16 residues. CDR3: CASSSTPRGSTDTQYF. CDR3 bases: TGTGCCAGCAGTTCCACCCCGCGGGGGAGCACAGATACGCAGTATTTT.

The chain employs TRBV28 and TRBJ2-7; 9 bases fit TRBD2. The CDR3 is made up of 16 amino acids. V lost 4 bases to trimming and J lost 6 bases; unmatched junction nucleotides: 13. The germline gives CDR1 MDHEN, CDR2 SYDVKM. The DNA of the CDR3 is TGTGCCAGCAGTTGGGGACTAGCCCCAGACTTCGTCGAGCAGTACTTC. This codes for CASSWGLAPDFVEQYF.

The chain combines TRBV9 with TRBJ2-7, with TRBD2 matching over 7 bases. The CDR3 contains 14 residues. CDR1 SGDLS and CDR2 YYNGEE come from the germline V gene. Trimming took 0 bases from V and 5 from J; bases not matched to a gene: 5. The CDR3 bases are TGTGCCAGCAGCGTAGGCCTAGCGGCCCACGAGCAGTACTTC. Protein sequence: CASSVGLAAHEQYF. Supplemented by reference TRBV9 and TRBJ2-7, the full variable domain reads DSGVTQTPKHLITATGQRVTLRCSPRSGDLSVYWYQQSLDQGLQFLIQYYNGEERAKGNILERFSAQQFPDLHSELNLSSLELGDSALYFCASSVGLAAHEQYFGPGTRLTVT.